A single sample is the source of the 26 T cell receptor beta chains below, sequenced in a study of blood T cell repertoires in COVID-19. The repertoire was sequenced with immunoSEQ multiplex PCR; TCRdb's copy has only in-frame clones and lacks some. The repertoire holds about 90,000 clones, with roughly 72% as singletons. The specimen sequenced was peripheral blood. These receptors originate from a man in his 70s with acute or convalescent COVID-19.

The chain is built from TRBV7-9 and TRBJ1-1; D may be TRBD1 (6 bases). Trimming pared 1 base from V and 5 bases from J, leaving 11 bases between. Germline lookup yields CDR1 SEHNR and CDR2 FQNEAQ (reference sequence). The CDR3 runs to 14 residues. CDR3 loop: CASSLEGGATEAFF. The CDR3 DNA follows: TGTGCCAGCAGCTTAGAGGGGGGGGCGACTGAAGCTTTCTTT.

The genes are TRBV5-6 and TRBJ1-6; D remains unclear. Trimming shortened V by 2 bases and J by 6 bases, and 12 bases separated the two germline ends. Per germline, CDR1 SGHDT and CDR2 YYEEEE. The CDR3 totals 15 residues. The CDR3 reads CASSFNSRGNSPLHF. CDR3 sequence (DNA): TGTGCCAGCAGCTTCAACAGTCGTGGTAATTCACCCCTCCACTTT.

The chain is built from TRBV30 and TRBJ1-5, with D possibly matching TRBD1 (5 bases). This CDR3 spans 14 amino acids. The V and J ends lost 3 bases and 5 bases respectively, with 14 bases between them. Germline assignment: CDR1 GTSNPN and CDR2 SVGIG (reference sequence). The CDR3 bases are TGTGCCTGGAGCATGGGGGGAGCTGATCAGCCCCAGCATTTT. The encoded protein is CAWSMGGADQPQHF.

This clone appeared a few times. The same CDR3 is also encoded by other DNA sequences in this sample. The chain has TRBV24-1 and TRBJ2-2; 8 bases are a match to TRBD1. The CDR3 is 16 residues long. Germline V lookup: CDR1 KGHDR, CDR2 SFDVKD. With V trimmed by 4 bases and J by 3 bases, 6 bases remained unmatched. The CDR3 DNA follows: TGTGCCACCAGTGACCCCGGGACAGGCGACACCGGGGAGCTGTTTTTT. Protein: CATSDPGTGDTGELFF.

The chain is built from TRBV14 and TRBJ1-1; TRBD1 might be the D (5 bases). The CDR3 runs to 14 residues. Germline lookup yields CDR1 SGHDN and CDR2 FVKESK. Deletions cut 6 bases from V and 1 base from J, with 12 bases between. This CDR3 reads CASRVTDGNTEAFF. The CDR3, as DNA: TGTGCCAGCAGGGTGACAGATGGGAACACTGAAGCTTTCTTT. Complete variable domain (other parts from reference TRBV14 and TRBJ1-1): EAGVTQFPSHSVIEKGQTVTLRCDPISGHDNLYWYRRVMGKEIKFLLHFVKESKQDESGMPNNRFLAERTGGTYSTLKVQPAELEDSGVYFCASRVTDGNTEAFFGQGTRLTVV.

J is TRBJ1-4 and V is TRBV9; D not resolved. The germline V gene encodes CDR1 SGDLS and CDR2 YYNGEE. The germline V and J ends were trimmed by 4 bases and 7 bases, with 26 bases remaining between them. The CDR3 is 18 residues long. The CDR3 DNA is TGTGCCAGCAGCCAAGATCACGGACTGTCTTCGTGGGGTGAAAAACTGTTTTTT. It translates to CASSQDHGLSSWGEKLFF.

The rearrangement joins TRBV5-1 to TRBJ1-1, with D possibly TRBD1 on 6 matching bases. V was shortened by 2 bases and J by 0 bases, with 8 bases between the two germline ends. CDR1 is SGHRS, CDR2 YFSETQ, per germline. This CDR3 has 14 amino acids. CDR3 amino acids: CASSFRDMNTEAFF. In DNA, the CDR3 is TGCGCCAGCAGCTTTAGGGACATGAACACTGAAGCTTTCTTT.

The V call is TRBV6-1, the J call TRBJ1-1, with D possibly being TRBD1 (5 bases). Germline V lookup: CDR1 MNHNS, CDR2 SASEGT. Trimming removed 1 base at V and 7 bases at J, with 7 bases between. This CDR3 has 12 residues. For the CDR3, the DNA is TGTGCCAGCAGTGAAGGTGACAGTGAAGCTTTCTTT. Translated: CASSEGDSEAFF.

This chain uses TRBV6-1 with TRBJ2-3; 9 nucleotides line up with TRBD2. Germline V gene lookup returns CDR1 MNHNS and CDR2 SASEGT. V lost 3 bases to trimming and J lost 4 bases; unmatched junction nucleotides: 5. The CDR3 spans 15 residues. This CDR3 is CASSDASGISDTQYF. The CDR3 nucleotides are TGTGCCAGCAGTGATGCTAGCGGGATTTCAGATACGCAGTATTTT.

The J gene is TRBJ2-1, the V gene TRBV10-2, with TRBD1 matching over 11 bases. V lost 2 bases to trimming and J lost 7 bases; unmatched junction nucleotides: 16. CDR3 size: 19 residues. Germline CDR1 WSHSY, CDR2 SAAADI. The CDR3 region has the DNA TGCGCCAGCAGTGAGAGGACAGGGGGCGACGGTCGGGCCCCGAATGAGCAGTTCTTC. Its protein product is CASSERTGGDGRAPNEQFF.

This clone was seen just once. The CDR3 is CASSGGVSGNEQFF. CDR3 nucleotide sequence: TGCGCCAGCAGTGGTGGTGTTAGCGGTAATGAGCAGTTCTTC. This chain joins TRBV10-1 and TRBJ2-1; possible D gene TRBD2, 6 bases. Germline V lookup: CDR1 WNHNN, CDR2 SYGVQD (reference sequence). V gave up 4 bases and J gave up 7 bases, with 14 bases separating them. The CDR3 is made up of 14 amino acids.

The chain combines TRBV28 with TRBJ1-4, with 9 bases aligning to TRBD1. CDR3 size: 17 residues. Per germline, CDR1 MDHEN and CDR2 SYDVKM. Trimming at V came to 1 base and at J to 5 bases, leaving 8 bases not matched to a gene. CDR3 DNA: TGTGCCAGCAGTTTATCAGGGGGGACAGGGTACAATGAAAAACTGTTTTTT. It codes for CASSLSGGTGYNEKLFF.

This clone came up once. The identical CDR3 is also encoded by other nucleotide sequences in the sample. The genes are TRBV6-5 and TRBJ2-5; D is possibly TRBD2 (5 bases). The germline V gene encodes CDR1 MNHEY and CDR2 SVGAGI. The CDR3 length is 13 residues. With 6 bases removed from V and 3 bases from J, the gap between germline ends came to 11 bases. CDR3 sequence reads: CASSTGLKETQYF. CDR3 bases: TGTGCCAGCAGCACTGGACTTAAAGAGACCCAGTACTTC.

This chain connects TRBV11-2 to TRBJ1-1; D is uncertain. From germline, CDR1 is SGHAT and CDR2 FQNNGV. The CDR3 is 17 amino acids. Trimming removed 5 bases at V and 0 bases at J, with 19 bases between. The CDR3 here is CASSPSGPGGMNTEAFF. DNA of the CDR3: TGTGCCAGCAGCCCCTCAGGCCCGGGAGGGATGAACACTGAAGCTTTCTTT. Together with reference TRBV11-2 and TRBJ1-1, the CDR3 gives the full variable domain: EAGVAQSPRYKIIEKRQSVAFWCNPISGHATLYWYQQILGQGPKLLIQFQNNGVVDDSQLPKDRFSAERLKGVDSTLKIQPAKLEDSAVYLCASSPSGPGGMNTEAFFGQGTRLTVV.

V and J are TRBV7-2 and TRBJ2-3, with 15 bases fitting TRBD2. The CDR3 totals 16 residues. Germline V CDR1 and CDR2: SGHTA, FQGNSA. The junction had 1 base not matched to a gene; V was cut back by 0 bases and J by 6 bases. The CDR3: CASSLAGTSGRDTQYF. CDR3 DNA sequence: TGTGCCAGCAGCTTAGCCGGGACTAGCGGGAGGGATACGCAGTATTTT.

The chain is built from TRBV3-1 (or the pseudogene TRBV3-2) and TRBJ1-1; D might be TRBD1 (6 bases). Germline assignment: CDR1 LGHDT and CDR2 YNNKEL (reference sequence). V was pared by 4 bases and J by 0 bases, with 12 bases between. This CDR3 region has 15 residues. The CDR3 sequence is CASSRQQGLNTEAFF. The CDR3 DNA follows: TGTGCCAGCAGCCGGCAGCAGGGGTTGAACACTGAAGCTTTCTTT.

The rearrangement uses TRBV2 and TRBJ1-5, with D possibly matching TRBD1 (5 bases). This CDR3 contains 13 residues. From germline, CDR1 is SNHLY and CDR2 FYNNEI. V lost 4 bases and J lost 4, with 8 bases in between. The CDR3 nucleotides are TGTGCCAGCAGTGTTTCAGGGAATCAGCCCCAGCATTTT. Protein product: CASSVSGNQPQHF.

CDR3 amino acids: CASRWLAGGVGEQFF. CDR3 coding DNA: TGTGCCAGCAGATGGCTAGCGGGGGGTGTCGGTGAGCAGTTCTTC. The genes are TRBV2 and TRBJ2-1, with 11 bases matching TRBD2. With 6 bases clipped from V and 9 bases from J, the junction kept 10 bases outside the gene matches. The germline V gene encodes CDR1 SNHLY and CDR2 FYNNEI. This CDR3 region has 15 residues.

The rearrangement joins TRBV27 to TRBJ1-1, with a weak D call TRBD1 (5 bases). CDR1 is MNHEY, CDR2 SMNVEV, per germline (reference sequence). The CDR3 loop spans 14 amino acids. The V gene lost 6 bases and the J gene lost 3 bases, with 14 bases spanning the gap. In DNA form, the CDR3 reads TGTGCCAGCAGCCCAAGGTCGGGGGACACTGAAGCTTTCTTT. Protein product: CASSPRSGDTEAFF.

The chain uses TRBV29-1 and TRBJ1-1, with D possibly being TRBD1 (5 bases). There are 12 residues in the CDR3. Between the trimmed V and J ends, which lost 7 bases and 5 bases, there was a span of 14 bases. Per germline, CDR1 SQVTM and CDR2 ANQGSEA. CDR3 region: CSAVREGTEAFF. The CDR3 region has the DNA TGCAGCGCTGTCAGGGAGGGGACTGAAGCTTTCTTT.

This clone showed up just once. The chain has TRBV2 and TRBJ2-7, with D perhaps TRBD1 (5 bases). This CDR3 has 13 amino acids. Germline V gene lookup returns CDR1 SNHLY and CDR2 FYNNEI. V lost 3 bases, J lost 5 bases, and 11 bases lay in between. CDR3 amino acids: CASSEGRVDEQYV. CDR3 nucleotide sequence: TGTGCCAGCAGTGAGGGCAGGGTGGACGAGCAGTACGTC.

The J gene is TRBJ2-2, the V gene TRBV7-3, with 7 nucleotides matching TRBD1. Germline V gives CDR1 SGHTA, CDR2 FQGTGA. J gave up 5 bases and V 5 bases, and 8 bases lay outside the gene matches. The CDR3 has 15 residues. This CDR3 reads CASSPRDRVTGELFF. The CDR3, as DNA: TGTGCCAGCAGCCCTCGAGACAGGGTAACCGGGGAGCTGTTTTTT.

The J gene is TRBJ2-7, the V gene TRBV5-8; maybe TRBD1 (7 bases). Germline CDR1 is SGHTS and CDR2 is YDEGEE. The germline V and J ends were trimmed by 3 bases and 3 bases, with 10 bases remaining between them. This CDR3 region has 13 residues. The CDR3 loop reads CASSWGDSYEQYV. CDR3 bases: TGTGCCAGCAGCTGGGGGGACAGCTACGAGCAGTACGTC.

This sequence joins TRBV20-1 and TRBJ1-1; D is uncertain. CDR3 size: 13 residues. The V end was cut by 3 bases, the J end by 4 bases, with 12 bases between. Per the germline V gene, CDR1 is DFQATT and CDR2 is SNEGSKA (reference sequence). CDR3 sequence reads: CSASSGSGTEAFF. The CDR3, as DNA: TGCAGTGCTAGTTCTGGGTCGGGCACTGAAGCTTTCTTT.

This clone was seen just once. CDR3 in DNA: TGTGCCAGCAGCGAAACGGCGGGAGGGGGACTCCTTACCTACGAGCAGTACGTC. Translated: CASSETAGGGLLTYEQYV. J is TRBJ2-7 and V is TRBV2, with 9 bases that match TRBD2. The V gene end was trimmed by 6 bases and the J gene end by 2 bases; junction bases not matched to a gene: 17. CDR3 length: 18 amino acids. The germline CDR1 and CDR2 sequences are SNHLY and FYNNEI.

The CDR3 loop is CASSSWRDSAETQYF. CDR3 in DNA: TGTGCCAGCAGTTCCTGGCGGGACAGCGCAGAGACCCAGTACTTC. This chain uses TRBV27 with TRBJ2-5; weak D call: TRBD1 (7 bases). The V end was cut by 4 bases, the J end by 4 bases, with 16 bases between. Germline values: CDR1 MNHEY, CDR2 SMNVEV (reference sequence). This CDR3 comprises 15 residues.